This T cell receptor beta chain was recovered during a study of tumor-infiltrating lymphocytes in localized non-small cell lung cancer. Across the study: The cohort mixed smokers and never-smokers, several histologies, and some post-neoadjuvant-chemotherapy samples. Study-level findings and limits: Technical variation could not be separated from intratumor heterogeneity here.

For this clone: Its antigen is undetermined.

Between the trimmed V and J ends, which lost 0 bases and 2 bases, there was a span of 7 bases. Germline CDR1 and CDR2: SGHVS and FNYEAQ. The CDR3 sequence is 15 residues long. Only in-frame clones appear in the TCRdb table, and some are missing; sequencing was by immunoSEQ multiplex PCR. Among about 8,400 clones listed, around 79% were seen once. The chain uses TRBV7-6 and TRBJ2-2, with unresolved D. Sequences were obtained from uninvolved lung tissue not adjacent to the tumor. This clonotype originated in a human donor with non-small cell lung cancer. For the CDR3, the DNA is TGTGCCAGCAGCTTAGCACCGGGCAACACCGGGGAGCTGTTTTTT. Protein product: CASSLAPGNTGELFF.